One and the same sample provided the 18 T cell receptor beta chains below, sequenced in a study of TET2 disruption in CD19-targeted CAR T cells. The protocol was immunoSEQ multiplex PCR, while the TCRdb copy is restricted to in-frame clones and leaves out a portion. Reported are about 1,800 clones; the ten largest clones contain around 16%. Their cognate antigens are unknown. Treatment noted: autologous CTL019 cells: CD19 CAR with 4-1BB and CD3 zeta domains. This specimen was CD8+ T cells sorted from cultured blood T cells, taken for CD19 CAR T cell therapy. These receptors were collected from a man aged 70-80 years with chronic lymphocytic leukemia.

The CDR3 region is CASSFMAGSTDTQYF. The sequenced CDR3 bases are TGTGCCAGCAGCTTCATGGCGGGAAGCACAGATACG. This chain uses TRBV11-2 with TRBJ2-3; D may be TRBD2 (6 bases). The read gets to within 3 residues of the CDR3 end, and the germline J gene fills in the rest. The V end was cut by 3 bases, the J end by 0 bases, with 10 bases between. Germline CDR1 reads SGHAT; CDR2 reads FQNNGV. CDR3 size: 15 residues.

This clone is medium-sized (0.01 to 0.1%) by frequency. The missing CDR3 end, 3 residues past where the read stops, is filled in from the germline J gene. Other DNA sequences in the sample encode the same CDR3. The chain recombines TRBV7-9 with TRBJ2-1, with D maybe TRBD2 (5 bases). V lost 5 bases to trimming and J lost 1 base, with 9 bases between them. CDR1 is SEHNR and CDR2 is FQNEAQ in the germline V gene (reference sequence). The CDR3 sequence is 14 residues long. CDR3 amino acids: CASSLAGSYNEQFF. CDR3 DNA, as far as it was read: TGTGCCAGCAGCCTCGCGGGTTCCTACAATGAG.

The covered CDR3 bases are TGTGCCAGCAGCCAAGAAGGGGACATTGCCTATGGC. It translates to CASSQEGDIAYG. The CDR3 as a whole reads CASSQEGDIAYGYTF. The chain uses TRBV4-2 and TRBJ1-2, with D perhaps matching TRBD1 (6 bases). The read ends 3 residues shy of where the CDR3 ends; the end is completed using the germline J gene. Germline CDR1 reads LGHNA; CDR2 reads YNFKEQ. V shed 0 bases and J shed 4 bases, with 12 bases lying between them. The CDR3 spans 15 residues.

This clone ranks as medium-sized in terms of frequency. The read ends 3 residues early relative to the CDR3; the germline J gene fills the gap. The rearrangement joins TRBV10-3 to TRBJ2-1; 10 nucleotides match TRBD2. The CDR3 contains 19 residues. V dropped 7 bases and J dropped 0; count of bases not matched to a gene: 15. Looked up from germline, CDR1 is ENHRY and CDR2 is SYGVKD. This CDR3 reads CAIIPILAGEKLSYNEQFF. Partial CDR3 DNA: TGTGCCATCATTCCCATTCTAGCGGGGGAAAAACTCTCCTACAATGAG.

On this clone: From the germline J gene comes the end of the CDR3, since the read stops 3 residues before it. The chain recombines TRBV2 with TRBJ1-1, with a possible D match to TRBD1 (6 bases). The CDR3 contains 13 residues. Germline loops: CDR1 SNHLY, CDR2 FYNNEI. Partial CDR3 DNA: TGTGCCAGCAGCCAACAGGGAGGCTATGGC. Protein: CASSQQGGYG. The full CDR3 protein reads CASSQQGGYGAFF.

Considering frequency, this clone is medium-sized. The read terminates 3 residues before the CDR3 end, so the remaining end is supplied by the germline J gene. The chain combines TRBV19 with TRBJ1-5; D might be TRBD1 (6 bases). The CDR3 spans 14 residues. Germline-derived CDR1 and CDR2 are LNHDA and SQIVND (reference sequence). The V gene lost 3 bases and the J gene lost 4 bases, with 10 bases spanning the gap. CDR3: CASSMGGPNQPQHF. The covered CDR3 bases are TGTGCCAGTAGTATGGGGGGGCCGAATCAGCCC. Using reference TRBV19 and TRBJ1-5 for the parts outside the CDR3, the full variable domain is DGGITQSPKYLFRKEGQNVTLSCEQNLNHDAMYWYRQDPGQGLRLIYYSQIVNDFQKGDIAEGYSVSREKKESFPLTVTSAQKNPTAFYLCASSMGGPNQPQHFGDGTRLSIL.

About this clone: Read data end 3 residues before the CDR3 end; the end is taken from the germline J gene. V and J are TRBV4-2 and TRBJ2-1, with TRBD1 matching 8 bases. V gave up 0 bases and J gave up 9 bases; unmatched junction bases: 7. The germline CDR1 and CDR2 sequences are LGHNA and YNFKEQ. The CDR3 is 15 amino acids. The CDR3 sequence: CASSQEGQVGGEQFF. The CDR3 DNA, read in part, is TGTGCCAGCAGCCAAGAGGGACAGGTAGGGGGTGAG.

To note about this clone: The read is 3 residues too short to cover the CDR3 end, so that end is filled in from the germline J gene. The chain links TRBV27 to TRBJ1-5; 7 bases agree with TRBD1. From germline, CDR1 is MNHEY and CDR2 SMNVEV (reference sequence). The CDR3 sequence is 14 residues long. The junction had 3 bases not matched to a gene; V was cut back by 2 bases and J by 5 bases. The CDR3 bases that were read are TGTGCCAGCAGTTTAGGACAGGTGCATCAGCCC. It codes for CASSLGQVHQP. The whole CDR3 region reads CASSLGQVHQPQHF.

This clone is identified as medium-sized from frequency. The CDR3: CASSSRTEAFF. CDR3 DNA, as far as it was read: TGTGCCAGCAGCTCCAGAACTGAA. The chain combines TRBV5-6 with TRBJ1-1; no clear D. The read ends 3 residues shy of where the CDR3 ends; the end is completed using the germline J gene. V lost 3 bases and J lost 5, with 5 bases in between. Germline V gene lookup returns CDR1 SGHDT and CDR2 YYEEEE. The CDR3 is 11 amino acids.

This clone ranks as medium-sized (0.01 to 0.1%) in terms of frequency. The read gets to within 3 residues of the CDR3 end, and the germline J gene fills in the rest. The genes are TRBV10-1 and TRBJ2-2; TRBD2 is a possible D gene (7 bases). V was clipped by 6 bases and J by 5 bases, with 16 bases between them. The CDR3 spans 15 residues. CDR1 and CDR2 (germline): WNHNN, SYGVQD (reference sequence). The covered CDR3 bases are TGCGCCAGCAGCCCACGGGGGGCACAAACCGGGGAG. Amino acids: CASSPRGAQTGE. The CDR3 in full is CASSPRGAQTGELFF.

As for this clone: One end of the junction fails to match germline, which may point to a read error. Sequencing ends 3 residues short of the CDR3 end; the germline J gene provides the rest. This chain uses TRBV4-2 with TRBJ1-1, with 7 nucleotides matching TRBD1. CDR1 is LGHNA and CDR2 is YNFKEQ in the germline V gene. The CDR3 has 17 amino acids. The CDR3 protein is CASSQERTWKGATEAFF. The covered CDR3 bases are TGCGCCAGCAGCCAAGAGCGGACGTGGAAGGGGGCAACTGAA.

By frequency, this clone registers medium-sized. The read ends 3 residues before the CDR3 terminus; that terminus is restored from the germline J gene. The V call is TRBV28, the J call TRBJ2-1; 10 positions match TRBD1. Germline lookup yields CDR1 MDHEN and CDR2 SYDVKM. The CDR3 is 17 amino acids. The V and J ends lost 3 bases and 7 bases, in that order; junction bases with no gene match: 12. The CDR3 region is CASSFGAGDRGTNEQFF. CDR3 bases read: TGTGCCAGCAGTTTTGGGGCGGGGGACAGGGGAACGAATGAG.

Details on this clone: The read ends 3 residues before the CDR3 terminus; that terminus is restored from the germline J gene. The rearrangement uses TRBV20-1 and TRBJ1-1; 8 bases align to TRBD1. The CDR3 contains 16 residues. Germline CDR1 DFQATT, CDR2 SNEGSKA (reference sequence). V trimming: 2 bases; J trimming: 3 bases; junction bases outside the gene matches: 11. The CDR3 DNA, read in part, is TGCAGTGCTAGACCGACAGGGGCCCCTCGGGACACTGAA. Amino acid sequence: CSARPTGAPRDTE. The whole CDR3 is CSARPTGAPRDTEAFF.

According to its frequency, this clone is medium-sized. The part of the CDR3 DNA that was read is TGCGCCAGCAGCTCCGAAGGACAGCCCACAGATACG. This translates into CASSSEGQPTDT. The whole CDR3 protein reads CASSSEGQPTDTQYF. The chain couples TRBV5-1 to TRBJ2-3; D is possibly TRBD1 (6 bases). The read stops 3 residues short of the end of the CDR3; the missing end is completed from the germline J gene. V shed 3 bases and J shed 2 bases, with 13 bases lying between them. Germline-derived CDR1 and CDR2 are SGHRS and YFSETQ. The CDR3 runs 15 residues.

As concerns this clone: Sequencing ends 3 residues short of the CDR3 end; the germline J gene provides the rest. V usage is TRBV9 and J usage is TRBJ2-3, with D perhaps matching TRBD2 (5 bases). The CDR3 consists of 14 residues. Germline values: CDR1 SGDLS, CDR2 YYNGEE. Deletions cut 0 bases from V and 6 bases from J, with 11 bases between. CDR3 sequence: CASSVEGSGDTQYF. The covered CDR3 bases are TGTGCCAGCAGCGTAGAAGGCTCGGGGGATACG.

In regard to this clone: The read comes to an end 3 residues before the CDR3 does, leaving the germline J gene to fill in the end. The chain recombines TRBV4-2 with TRBJ2-4, with 7 nucleotides matching TRBD1. In germline, CDR1 is LGHNA, CDR2 YNFKEQ. The V gene end was trimmed by 4 bases and the J gene end by 0 bases; junction bases not matched to a gene: 15. The CDR3 spans 19 residues. The CDR3 is CASSPSVGTATLAKNIQYF. CDR3 DNA (partial): TGTGCCAGCAGCCCCTCGGTTGGGACAGCTACTTTAGCCAAAAACATT.

Considering frequency, this clone is medium-sized. Read sequence stops 3 residues before the CDR3 end, and the germline J gene provides the missing end. The chain links TRBV2 to TRBJ2-5, with D possibly being TRBD2 (5 bases). CDR1 is SNHLY and CDR2 is FYNNEI in the germline V gene. Trimming took off 6 bases at V and 6 bases at J, with 14 bases between the two ends. The CDR3 sequence is 13 residues long. The DNA read from the CDR3 is TGTGCCAGCAGGCCTAGCTTGGGGAAGACC. Amino acid sequence: CASRPSLGKT. The full CDR3 reads CASRPSLGKTQYF.

This clone is medium-sized by frequency. CDR3 loop: CASGAGGSSYEQYF. The CDR3 bases that were read are TGTGCTAGTGGTGCAGGGGGGAGCTCCTACGAG. This chain joins TRBV12-5 and TRBJ2-7, with D perhaps matching TRBD1 (7 bases). The read falls 3 residues short of the CDR3 end, and the missing part is taken from the germline J gene. Germline loops: CDR1 LGHNT, CDR2 FRNRAP. The V end lost 5 bases, the J end lost 0 bases, and 11 bases lay between the germline ends. CDR3 length: 14 residues.